This T cell receptor (beta chain) was sequenced during a study of CD8 T cells in Susac syndrome. Sequencing targeted TCR beta in blood CD8+ and CD4+ T cells. Reverse transcription of about 0.5 to 1 ug RNA was carried out with random hexamers. immunoSEQ multiplex PCR amplified TCR beta CDR3 across 54 Vbeta, 13 Jbeta. TCRdb re-derived calls from the immunoSEQ multiplex PCR reads in MiXCR, one entry per CDR3 protein. Of around 130,000 distinct CDR3 sequences listed, around 96% are singletons. The CDR3 totals 18 residues. V trimming: 0 bases; J trimming: 0 bases; junction bases outside the gene matches: 9. Germline V gives CDR1 SGHVS, CDR2 FQNEAQ.

The rearrangement joins TRBV7-8 to TRBJ1-1; 8 nucleotides match TRBD1. Sequencing input: CD4+ T cells from PBMCs. The clonotype comes from a human donor in good health. The chain's CDR3 is CASSLAFRGRSMNTEAFF. The CDR3 region has the DNA TGTGCCAGCAGCTTAGCGTTCAGGGGGCGAAGCATGAACACTGAAGCTTTCTTT.